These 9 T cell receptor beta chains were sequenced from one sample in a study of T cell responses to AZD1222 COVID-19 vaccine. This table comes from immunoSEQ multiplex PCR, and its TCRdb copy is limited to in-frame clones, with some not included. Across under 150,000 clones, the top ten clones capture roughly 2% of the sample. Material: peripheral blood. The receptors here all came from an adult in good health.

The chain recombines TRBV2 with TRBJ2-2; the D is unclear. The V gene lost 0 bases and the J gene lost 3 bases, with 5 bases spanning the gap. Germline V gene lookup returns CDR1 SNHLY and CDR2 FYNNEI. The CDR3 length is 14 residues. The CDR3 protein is CASSEARDTGELFF. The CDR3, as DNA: TGTGCCAGCAGTGAAGCTCGGGACACCGGGGAGCTGTTTTTT.

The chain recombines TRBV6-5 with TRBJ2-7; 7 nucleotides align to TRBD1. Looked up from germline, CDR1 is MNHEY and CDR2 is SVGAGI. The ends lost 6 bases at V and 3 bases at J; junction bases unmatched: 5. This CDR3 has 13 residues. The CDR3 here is CASSRQGYYEQYF. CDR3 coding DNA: TGTGCCAGCAGCCGACAGGGTTACTACGAGCAGTACTTC.

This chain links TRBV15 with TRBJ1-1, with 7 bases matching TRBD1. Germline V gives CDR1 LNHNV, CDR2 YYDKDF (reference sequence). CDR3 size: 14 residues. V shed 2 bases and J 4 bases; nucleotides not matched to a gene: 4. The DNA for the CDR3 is TGTGCCACCAGCAGAAGCCAGGGGGGCACTGAAGCTTTCTTT. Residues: CATSRSQGGTEAFF.

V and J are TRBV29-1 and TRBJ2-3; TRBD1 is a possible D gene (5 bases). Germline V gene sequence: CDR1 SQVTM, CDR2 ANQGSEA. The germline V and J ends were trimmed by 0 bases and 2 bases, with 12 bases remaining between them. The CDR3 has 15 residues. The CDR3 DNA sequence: TGCAGCGTTGAAGAGGACAAGGGGCCCACAGATACGCAGTATTTT. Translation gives CSVEEDKGPTDTQYF.

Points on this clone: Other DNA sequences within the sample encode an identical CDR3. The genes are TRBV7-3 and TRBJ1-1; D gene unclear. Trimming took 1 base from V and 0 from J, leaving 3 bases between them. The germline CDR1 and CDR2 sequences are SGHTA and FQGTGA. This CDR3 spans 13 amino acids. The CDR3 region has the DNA TGTGCCAGCAGCTTAAGTCTGAACACTGAAGCTTTCTTT. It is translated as CASSLSLNTEAFF.

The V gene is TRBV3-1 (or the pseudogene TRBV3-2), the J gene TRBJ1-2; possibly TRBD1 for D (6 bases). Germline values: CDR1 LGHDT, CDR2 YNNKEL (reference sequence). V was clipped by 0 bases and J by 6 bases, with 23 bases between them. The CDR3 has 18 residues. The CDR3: CASSQESYGGPGRNGYTF. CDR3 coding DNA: TGTGCCAGCAGCCAAGAATCCTATGGGGGGCCCGGTCGGAATGGCTACACCTTC.

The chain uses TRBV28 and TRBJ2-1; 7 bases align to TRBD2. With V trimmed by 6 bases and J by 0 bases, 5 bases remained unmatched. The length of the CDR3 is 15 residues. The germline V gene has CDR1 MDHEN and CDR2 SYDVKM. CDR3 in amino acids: CASRTGTNSYNEQFF. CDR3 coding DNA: TGTGCCAGCAGGACCGGGACTAACTCCTACAATGAGCAGTTCTTC.

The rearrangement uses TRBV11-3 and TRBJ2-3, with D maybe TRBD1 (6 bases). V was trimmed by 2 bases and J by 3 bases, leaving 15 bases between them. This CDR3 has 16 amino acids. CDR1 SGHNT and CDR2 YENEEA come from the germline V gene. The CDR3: CASSLRGQGLTDTQYF. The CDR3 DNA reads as TGTGCCAGCAGCTTACGGGGTCAGGGGCTAACAGATACGCAGTATTTT.

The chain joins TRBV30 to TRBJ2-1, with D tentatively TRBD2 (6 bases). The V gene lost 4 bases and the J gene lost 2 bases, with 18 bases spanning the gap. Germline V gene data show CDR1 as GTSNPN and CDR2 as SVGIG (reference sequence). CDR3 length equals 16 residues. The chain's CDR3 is CAWTKIRDWTYNEQFF. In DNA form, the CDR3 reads TGTGCCTGGACTAAAATCCGGGACTGGACCTACAATGAGCAGTTCTTC.